A single T cell receptor (beta chain) is shown here with its context. This sample is part of a study of cytomegalovirus exposure and HLA in healthy donors. Germline CDR1 LNHDA, CDR2 SQIVND (reference sequence). This CDR3 region has 16 residues. The junction had 7 bases not matched to a gene; V was cut back by 6 bases and J by 4 bases. Clones were sequenced by immunoSEQ multiplex PCR, and TCRdb holds only the in-frame ones, with some missing. Of 100,000 to 130,000 clones in the sample, under 85% were seen once. The chain links TRBV19 to TRBJ2-2, with 11 bases aligning to TRBD1. The TCR originated in a woman aged 18-30 years in good health and CMV-seronegative. Source material: PBMCs. Here the CDR3 reads CASSAPDRGRTGELFF. Written as DNA, the CDR3 is TGTGCCAGTAGCGCCCCGGACAGGGGGCGCACCGGGGAGCTGTTTTTT.